This T cell receptor (beta chain) was identified in a study of blood T cells in healthy people across ages. General observations from the study: Both higher diversity and more naive CD4+ cells marked long-lived donors when set against aged donors. No one knew whether donors had CMV, which possibly confounded expanded clonotype changes. It was not possible, with unsorted PBMCs, to conclusively compare naive and antigen-experienced cells.

This CDR3 comprises 16 residues. V gave up 0 bases and J gave up 5 bases; unmatched junction bases: 6. Germline-derived CDR1 and CDR2 are SGHDT and YYEEEE. With a J-beta primer mix and a sample-barcoded 5' primer, a second PCR ran about 6 to 11 cycles. TCRdb used MiXCR to reprocess the 5' RACE reads, holding one entry per CDR3 protein. The sample gives roughly 2 million distinct CDR3 sequences, 49% of which show up once; approximately 2.1% is in the top ten. This clonotype was counted only a few times. Its antigen is unknown. It was around 10 milliliters of peripheral blood that were drawn from each donor.

The TCR sequence derives from a woman in her thirties or forties in good health. The source material was blood. The chain recombines TRBV5-6 with TRBJ2-7, with 12 bases that match TRBD2. As DNA, the CDR3 is TGTGCCAGCAGCTTGGGACTAGCGGGGGTTCCGGACGAGCAGTACTTC. Residues: CASSLGLAGVPDEQYF.